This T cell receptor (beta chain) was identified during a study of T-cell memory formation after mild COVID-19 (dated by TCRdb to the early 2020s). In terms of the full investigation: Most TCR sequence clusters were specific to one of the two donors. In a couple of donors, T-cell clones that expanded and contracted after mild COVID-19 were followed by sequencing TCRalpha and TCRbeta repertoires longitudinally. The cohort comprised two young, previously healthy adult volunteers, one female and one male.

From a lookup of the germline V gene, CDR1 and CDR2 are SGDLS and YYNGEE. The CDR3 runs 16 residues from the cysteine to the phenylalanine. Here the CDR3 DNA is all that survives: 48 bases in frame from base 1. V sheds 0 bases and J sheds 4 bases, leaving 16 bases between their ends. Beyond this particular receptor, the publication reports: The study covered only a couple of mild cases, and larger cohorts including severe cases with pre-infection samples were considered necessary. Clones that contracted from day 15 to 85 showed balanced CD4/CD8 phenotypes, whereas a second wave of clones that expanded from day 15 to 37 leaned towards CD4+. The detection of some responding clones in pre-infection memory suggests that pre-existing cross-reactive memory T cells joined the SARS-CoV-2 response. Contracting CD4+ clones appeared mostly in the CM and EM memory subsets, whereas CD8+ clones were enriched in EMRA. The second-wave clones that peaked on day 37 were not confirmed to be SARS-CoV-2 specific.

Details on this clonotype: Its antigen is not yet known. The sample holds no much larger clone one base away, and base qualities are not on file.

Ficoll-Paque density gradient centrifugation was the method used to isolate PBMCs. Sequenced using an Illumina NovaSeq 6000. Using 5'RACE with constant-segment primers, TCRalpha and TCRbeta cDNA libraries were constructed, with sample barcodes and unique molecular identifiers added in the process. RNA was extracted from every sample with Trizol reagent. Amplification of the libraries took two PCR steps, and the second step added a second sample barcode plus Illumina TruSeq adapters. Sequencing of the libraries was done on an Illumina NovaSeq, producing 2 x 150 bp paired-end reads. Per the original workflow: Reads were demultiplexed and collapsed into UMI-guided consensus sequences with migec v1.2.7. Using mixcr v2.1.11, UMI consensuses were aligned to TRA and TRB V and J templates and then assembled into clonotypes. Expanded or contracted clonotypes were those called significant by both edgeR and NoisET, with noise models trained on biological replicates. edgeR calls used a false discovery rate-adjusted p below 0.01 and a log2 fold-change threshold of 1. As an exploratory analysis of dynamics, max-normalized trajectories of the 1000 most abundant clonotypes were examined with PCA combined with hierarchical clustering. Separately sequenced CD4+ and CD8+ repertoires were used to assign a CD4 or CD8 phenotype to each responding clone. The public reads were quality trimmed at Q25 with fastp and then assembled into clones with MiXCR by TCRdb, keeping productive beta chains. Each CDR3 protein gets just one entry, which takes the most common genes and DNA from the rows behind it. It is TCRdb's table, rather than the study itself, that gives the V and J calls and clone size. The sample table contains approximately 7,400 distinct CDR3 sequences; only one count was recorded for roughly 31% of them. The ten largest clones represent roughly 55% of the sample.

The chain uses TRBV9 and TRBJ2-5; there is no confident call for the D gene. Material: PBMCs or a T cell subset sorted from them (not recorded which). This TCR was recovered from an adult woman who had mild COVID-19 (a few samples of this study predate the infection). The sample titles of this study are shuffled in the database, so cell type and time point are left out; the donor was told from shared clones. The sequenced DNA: TGTGCCAGCAGCGTAGCTACTCGCGGATCCTTAGAGACCCAGTACTTC. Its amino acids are CASSVATRGSLETQYF.